Following are 31 T cell receptor beta chains from one sample sequenced in a study of response to subunit inactivated influenza vaccine. TCRdb fed the RT-PCR reads into MiXCR, producing one record per CDR3 protein. The profile covers fewer than 700,000 distinct CDR3 sequences, with about an eighth appearing a single time and under 15% taken by the ten largest. Material: PBMCs from blood, obtained more than 35 days after vaccination. The receptor set was obtained from a man aged 50 to 60 who received an inactivated influenza vaccine.

V usage is TRBV10-3 and J usage is TRBJ2-2; D uncertain. Germline V gene lookup returns CDR1 ENHRY and CDR2 SYGVKD. CDR3 length equals 15 residues. V lost 0 bases and J 6 bases, leaving 11 bases between the germline ends. The DNA of the CDR3 is TGTGCCATCAGTGAGTCTACGGGTGTGGCCGGGGAGCTGTTTTTT. Amino acids: CAISESTGVAGELFF.

This clonotype was detected only a few times. The rearrangement joins TRBV10-3 to TRBJ2-7; D tentatively reads TRBD1 or TRBD2 (5 bases each). The V gene lost 4 bases and the J gene lost 3 bases, with 13 bases spanning the gap. The CDR3 runs 14 residues. Germline V gives CDR1 ENHRY, CDR2 SYGVKD. The CDR3 bases are TGTGCCATCAGTGCCTCGGGGACCTACTACGAGCAGTACTTC. As protein: CAISASGTYYEQYF.

The CDR3: CASSAGGFEQYF. DNA for the CDR3: TGTGCCAGCAGCGCCGGGGGTTTCGAGCAGTACTTC. V and J are TRBV11-2 and TRBJ2-7; tentatively, D is TRBD2 (6 bases). Trimming shortened V by 5 bases and J by 6 bases, and 11 bases separated the two germline ends. This CDR3 has 12 amino acids. Per germline, CDR1 SGHAT and CDR2 FQNNGV.

This clonotype was observed many times. The rearrangement joins TRBV12-3 or TRBV12-4 to TRBJ2-7; 8 bases are a match to TRBD1. The CDR3 has 15 amino acids. Trimming at V came to 6 bases and at J to 0 bases, leaving 7 bases not matched to a gene. In DNA, the CDR3 is TGTGCCAGCAGAACGGGACAGGCCAGCTCCTACGAGCAGTACTTC. As protein: CASRTGQASSYEQYF.

This clonotype showed up many times. V is TRBV7-2 and J is TRBJ2-3, with D possibly matching TRBD2 (5 bases). Deletions cut 5 bases from V and 8 bases from J, with 11 bases between. The CDR3 consists of 12 residues. The germline CDR1 and CDR2 sequences are SGHTA and FQGNSA. The CDR3 sequence: CASSPLVSTQYF. Here the CDR3 DNA reads TGTGCCAGCAGCCCACTAGTCTCTACGCAGTATTTT.

This clonotype was counted ten times or more. A read error may produce the germline difference seen at one junction end. This chain links TRBV12-3 or TRBV12-4 with TRBJ1-2; D may be TRBD1 (6 bases). CDR3 length equals 11 residues. Here the CDR3 reads CASSLARGTSF. The CDR3 nucleotides read TGTGCCAGCAGTTTAGCGAGGGGGACTAGCTTC.

This chain connects TRBV7-9 to TRBJ2-1, with 11 positions matching TRBD2. The germline V gene encodes CDR1 SEHNR and CDR2 FQNEAQ (reference sequence). The V segment lost 6 bases and the J segment 7 bases; nucleotides outside the gene matches: 14. This CDR3 comprises 17 residues. The CDR3 DNA is TGTGCCAGCAGTCCACCCCTAGCGGGAGGTACTGAGAATGAGCAGTTCTTC. The encoded protein is CASSPPLAGGTENEQFF. Full variable domain (outside the CDR3, taken from reference TRBV7-9 and TRBJ2-1): DTGVSQNPRHKITKRGQNVTFRCDPISEHNRLYWYRQTLGQGPEFLTYFQNEAQLEKSRLLSDRFSAERPKGSFSTLEIQRTEQGDSAMYLCASSPPLAGGTENEQFFGPGTRLTVL.

This clonotype was seen repeatedly, ten times or more. The gene calls are TRBV29-1 and TRBJ2-7; TRBD2 matches 7 bases. The CDR3 has 14 amino acids. V lost 3 bases, J lost 3 bases, and 8 bases stayed unmatched. In germline, CDR1 is SQVTM, CDR2 ANQGSEA. The CDR3 here is CSVELRGSDYEQYF. DNA of the CDR3: TGCAGCGTTGAGCTGCGGGGGAGCGACTACGAGCAGTACTTC.

There are a few counts of this clonotype. The V and J genes are TRBV6-5 and TRBJ2-2; D call uncertain. The CDR3 runs to 14 residues. Trimming took off 2 bases at V and 4 bases at J, with 8 bases between the two ends. Germline V lookup: CDR1 MNHEY, CDR2 SVGAGI. CDR3 protein: CASSYTQRTGELFF. The CDR3 bases are TGTGCCAGCAGTTACACACAGCGCACCGGGGAGCTGTTTTTT.

This clonotype was counted only a few times. The genes are TRBV4-1 and TRBJ1-2; D might be TRBD1 (5 bases). The CDR3 has 15 residues. Germline V gene lookup returns CDR1 MGHRA and CDR2 YSYEKL. The V gene lost 3 bases and the J gene lost 6 bases, with 17 bases spanning the gap. CDR3 DNA: TGCGCCAGCAGCCAGCGGACGCAGGGAAGGGATGGCTACACCTTC. This codes for CASSQRTQGRDGYTF.

Concerning this clonotype itself: At one of its ends the junction is not consistent with the germline gene, which may arise from a read error. The chain carries TRBV20-1 and TRBJ2-2; a possible D gene is TRBD1 (5 bases). CDR1 and CDR2 (germline): DFQATT, SNEGSKA (reference sequence). The CDR3 is 15 amino acids. The CDR3 DNA reads as TGCAGTGCTAGAGATGCGGACACGAACCCCGGGGAGCTGTTTTTT. Encoded protein: CSARDADTNPGELFF.

This clonotype showed up just a few times. J is TRBJ1-2 and V is TRBV5-1, with no clear D. The CDR3 is 16 residues long. The V end was cut by 0 bases, the J end by 4 bases, with 16 bases between. Germline V gene lookup returns CDR1 SGHRS and CDR2 YFSETQ. In nucleotides, the CDR3 is TGCGCCAGCAGCTTGGGTGGGATTACTACCAGCTATGGCTACACCTTC. Translating gives CASSLGGITTSYGYTF.

This chain links TRBV29-1 with TRBJ2-4; TRBD2 matches 15 bases. With V trimmed by 7 bases and J by 1 base, 5 bases remained unmatched. Germline CDR1 reads SQVTM; CDR2 reads ANQGSEA. The CDR3 has 16 amino acids. The CDR3 region is CSAGLAGGLAKNIQYF. The CDR3 DNA reads as TGCAGCGCCGGACTAGCGGGAGGGTTGGCCAAAAACATTCAGTACTTC.

This clonotype has more than one count but fewer than ten. The chain recombines TRBV5-1 with TRBJ2-4; D gene unclear. Between the trimmed V and J ends, which lost 1 base and 3 bases, there was a span of 14 bases. This CDR3 has 16 amino acids. Germline CDR1 and CDR2: SGHRS and YFSETQ. DNA of the CDR3: TGCGCCAGCAGCTTGCTAAGCTCTGGGGTCAAAAACATTCAGTACTTC. It yields the protein CASSLLSSGVKNIQYF.

This clonotype has only a few counts. The V gene is TRBV7-2, the J gene TRBJ2-1, with D tentatively TRBD2 (5 bases). V lost 0 bases and J 10 bases, leaving 19 bases between the germline ends. Germline CDR1 is SGHTA and CDR2 is FQGNSA. The CDR3 totals 16 residues. The CDR3 here is CASSLAEALPAAEQFF. For the CDR3, the DNA is TGTGCCAGCAGCTTAGCGGAGGCCCTCCCAGCGGCCGAGCAGTTCTTC. Full variable domain (remainder filled in from reference TRBV7-2 and TRBJ2-1): GAGVSQSPSNKVTEKGKDVELRCDPISGHTALYWYRQSLGQGLEFLIYFQGNSAPDKSGLPSDRFSAERTGGSVSTLTIQRTQQEDSAVYLCASSLAEALPAAEQFFGPGTRLTVL.

This clonotype was seen repeatedly, ten times or more. The chain uses TRBV6-1 and TRBJ1-5, with TRBD1 matching 7 bases. Trimming at V came to 5 bases and at J to 0 bases, leaving 1 base not matched to a gene. The length of the CDR3 is 14 residues. From germline, CDR1 is MNHNS and CDR2 SASEGT. CDR3 region: CASSRDSSNQPQHF. The CDR3 DNA sequence: TGTGCCAGCAGTCGGGACAGTAGCAATCAGCCCCAGCATTTT.

The chain uses TRBV7-2 and TRBJ2-5, with TRBD2 matching over 14 bases. This CDR3 has 17 residues. The V gene end was trimmed by 3 bases and the J gene end by 3 bases; junction bases not matched to a gene: 6. Germline V CDR1 and CDR2: SGHTA, FQGNSA. The CDR3 reads CASSFVPGLAGEETQYF. The CDR3 region has the DNA TGTGCCAGCAGCTTCGTCCCGGGACTAGCGGGAGAAGAGACCCAGTACTTC.

The chain links TRBV29-1 to TRBJ2-3; D remains unclear. Germline V gene lookup returns CDR1 SQVTM and CDR2 ANQGSEA. Trimming removed 0 bases at V and 11 bases at J, with 15 bases between. The CDR3 contains 13 residues. The CDR3 region is CSVEDHELVVQYF. CDR3 DNA: TGCAGCGTTGAAGATCACGAACTTGTGGTGCAGTATTTT.

As concerns this clonotype: The junction differs from germline at one of its ends, possibly a read error. V gene TRBV20-1 combines with J gene TRBJ2-3, with 8 bases lining up with TRBD2. Germline V gives CDR1 DFQATT, CDR2 SNEGSKA (reference sequence). The CDR3 is 15 amino acids. The CDR3: CGARVGGGGTDTQYF. The CDR3 nucleotides are TGCGGTGCTAGAGTGGGCGGCGGGGGGACAGATACGCAGTATTTT.

The chain uses TRBV5-1 and TRBJ1-3; possibly TRBD1 for D (6 bases). V was pared by 3 bases and J by 0 bases, with 10 bases between. CDR3 length: 15 residues. Germline CDR1 and CDR2: SGHRS and YFSETQ. The CDR3 loop reads CASSSRGNSGNTIYF. In DNA form, the CDR3 reads TGCGCCAGCAGCTCCAGGGGCAACTCTGGAAACACCATATATTTT.

The chain links TRBV20-1 to TRBJ1-1; D gene unclear. Germline loops: CDR1 DFQATT, CDR2 SNEGSKA (reference sequence). The CDR3 is 14 residues long. V was clipped by 1 base and J by 0 bases, with 9 bases between them. The CDR3 is CSARVHRVNTEAFF. In DNA, the CDR3 is TGCAGTGCTAGAGTCCACAGAGTGAACACTGAAGCTTTCTTT.

In this sample, this clonotype turned up a few times. V gene TRBV20-1 combines with J gene TRBJ1-4, with 8 bases that match TRBD1. The CDR3 runs to 14 residues. Germline CDR1 reads DFQATT; CDR2 reads SNEGSKA (reference sequence). Trimming cost V 2 bases and J 7 bases; bases outside gene matches: 6. The CDR3 sequence is CSARNPGTGEKLFF. For the CDR3, the DNA is TGCAGTGCTAGAAACCCTGGGACAGGTGAAAAACTGTTTTTT.

This clonotype has just a few counts. The chain carries TRBV2 and TRBJ2-1, with D tentatively TRBD2 (7 bases). Germline CDR1 is SNHLY and CDR2 is FYNNEI. The CDR3 extends over 13 amino acids. V was trimmed by 6 bases and J by 10 bases, leaving 16 bases between them. DNA of the CDR3: TGTGCCAGCAGACGGGGGGCTGGTGAGGAGCAGTTCTTC. The encoded protein is CASRRGAGEEQFF. The full variable domain, with the rest looked up from reference TRBV2 and TRBJ2-1, is EPEVTQTPSHQVTQMGQEVILRCVPISNHLYFYWYRQILGQKVEFLVSFYNNEISEKSEIFDDQFSVERPDGSNFTLKIRSTKLEDSAMYFCASRRGAGEEQFFGPGTRLTVL.

In its sample, this clonotype was seen many times. The chain is built from TRBV10-3 and TRBJ2-2; D is unresolved. Germline loops: CDR1 ENHRY, CDR2 SYGVKD. V shed 3 bases and J shed 1 base, with 9 bases lying between them. This CDR3 is 15 amino acids long. The CDR3 nucleotides read TGTGCCATCAGTGACAACGGAATGAACACCGGGGAGCTGTTTTTT. Protein: CAISDNGMNTGELFF.

The gene calls are TRBV6-2 or TRBV6-3 and TRBJ2-1; TRBD1 agrees at 10 bases. After removal of 6 bases from V and 3 bases from J, the junction contained 11 bases not matched to a gene. CDR1 and CDR2 (germline): MNHEY, SVGEGT. The CDR3 runs to 17 residues. The CDR3 nucleotides are TGTGCCAGCAGATTAACATTGACAGGGGGCCACTACAATGAGCAGTTCTTC. Translated: CASRLTLTGGHYNEQFF.

The chain employs TRBV13 and TRBJ2-4, with 7 bases fitting TRBD2. The trim removed 5 bases at V and 2 bases at J, leaving 3 bases unmatched. This CDR3 comprises 14 residues. Germline V lookup: CDR1 PRHDT, CDR2 FYEKMQ (reference sequence). CDR3 residues: CASSGGGPKNIQYF. In DNA, the CDR3 is TGTGCCAGCAGCGGGGGGGGACCCAAAAACATTCAGTACTTC.

This clonotype was found a few times. The rearrangement links TRBV20-1 to TRBJ1-1; the D is unclear. This CDR3 spans 14 amino acids. Germline V gene lookup returns CDR1 DFQATT and CDR2 SNEGSKA (reference sequence). The V and J ends lost 3 bases and 0 bases respectively, with 11 bases between them. This chain's CDR3 is CSASPPGLNTEAFF. The CDR3 DNA reads as TGCAGTGCTAGCCCCCCGGGTCTGAACACTGAAGCTTTCTTT.

The genes are TRBV6-5 and TRBJ1-1; 10 positions agree with TRBD1. V was clipped by 1 base and J by 10 bases; unmatched bases: 6. The CDR3 extends over 14 amino acids. Germline loops: CDR1 MNHEY, CDR2 SVGAGI. CDR3 DNA: TGTGCCAGCAGTTACTTTGGGACAGGGGCAGTAGCTTTCTTT. It specifies CASSYFGTGAVAFF.

This clonotype was recorded at least ten times. This chain joins TRBV7-2 and TRBJ2-6; D ambiguous. The CDR3 runs to 15 residues. From germline, CDR1 is SGHTA and CDR2 FQGNSA. Trimming took off 0 bases at V and 4 bases at J, with 7 bases between the two ends. The CDR3 sequence is CASSLAGVGANVLTF. CDR3 coding DNA: TGTGCCAGCAGCTTAGCTGGGGTGGGGGCCAACGTCCTGACTTTC.

This clonotype was detected many times. The chain uses TRBV7-2 and TRBJ2-2; D is ambiguous. The CDR3 consists of 13 residues. Germline loops: CDR1 SGHTA, CDR2 FQGNSA. V was shortened by 5 bases and J by 9 bases, with 13 bases between the two germline ends. CDR3 in amino acids: CASSPEEIRELFF. Here the CDR3 DNA reads TGTGCCAGCAGCCCCGAGGAGATCCGGGAGCTGTTTTTT.

This clonotype was counted at least ten times. The chain joins TRBV18 to TRBJ2-7; D uncertain. The CDR3 has 12 amino acids. The ends were cut back, 2 bases at V and 4 bases at J, with 6 bases in the middle. Germline V gene data show CDR1 as KGHSH and CDR2 as LQKENI. CDR3 region: CASSPFGYEQYF. The CDR3, as DNA: TGTGCCAGCTCACCATTCGGGTACGAGCAGTACTTC.